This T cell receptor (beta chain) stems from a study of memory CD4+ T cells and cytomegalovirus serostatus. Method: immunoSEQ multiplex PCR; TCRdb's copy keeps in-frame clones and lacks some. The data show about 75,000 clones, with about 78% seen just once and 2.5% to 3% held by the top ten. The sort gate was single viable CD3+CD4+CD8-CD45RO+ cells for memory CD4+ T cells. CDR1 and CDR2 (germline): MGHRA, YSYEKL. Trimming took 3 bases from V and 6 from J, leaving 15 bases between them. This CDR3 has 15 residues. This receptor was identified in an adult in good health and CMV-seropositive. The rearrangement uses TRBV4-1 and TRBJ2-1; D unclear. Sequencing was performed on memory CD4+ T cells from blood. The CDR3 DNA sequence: TGCGCCAGCAGCCAGGTTTCGTCAACCCGCAATGAGCAGTTCTTC. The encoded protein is CASSQVSSTRNEQFF.